This TCR beta chain was sequenced in a study of cytomegalovirus exposure and HLA in healthy donors. Study summary: In a later analysis, it was reported that the 110 or so validation repertoires had been produced on the same platform as the roughly 650 repertoires belonging to the first cohort. Study results and caveats: According to the study, 160 or so TCR beta chains were cytomegalovirus-associated. According to a subsequent analysis, TCR clusters identified in the first cohort showed a tendency to co-occur across the 100 to 150 validation repertoires. The classifier was said to identify cytomegalovirus status with high specificity and sensitivity.

Between the trimmed V and J ends, which lost 2 bases and 4 bases, there was a span of 6 bases. Germline assignment: CDR1 SGHAT and CDR2 FQDESV (reference sequence). The length of the CDR3 is 13 residues. Using immunoSEQ multiplex PCR, the repertoire was profiled, and TCRdb retains in-frame clones only, with some absent. The sample holds under 200,000 clones, roughly 90% seen once. On this clone itself: As yet, its antigen is unknown.

Sequences were obtained from PBMCs. This clonotype was sampled from a woman aged 25 to 45 in good health and CMV-seronegative. The chain combines TRBV11-1 with TRBJ1-3, with D unclear. For the CDR3, the DNA is TGTGCCAGCAGCTTACGTCGAGGAAACACCATATATTTT. Translating gives CASSLRRGNTIYF.